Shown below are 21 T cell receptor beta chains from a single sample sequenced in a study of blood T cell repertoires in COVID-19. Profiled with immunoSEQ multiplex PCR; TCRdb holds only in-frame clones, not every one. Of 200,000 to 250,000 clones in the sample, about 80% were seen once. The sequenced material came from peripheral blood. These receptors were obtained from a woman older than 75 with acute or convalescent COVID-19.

The CDR3 DNA reads as TGTGCCAGCAGCCGCGGAGGGTCTGACTCCTACAATGAGCAGTTCTTC. It codes for CASSRGGSDSYNEQFF. The chain is built from TRBV4-2 and TRBJ2-1; the D gene is possibly TRBD2 (6 bases). CDR1 is LGHNA and CDR2 is YNFKEQ in the germline V gene. This CDR3 is 16 amino acids long. Trimming stripped 4 bases from V and 0 bases from J, with 13 bases between.

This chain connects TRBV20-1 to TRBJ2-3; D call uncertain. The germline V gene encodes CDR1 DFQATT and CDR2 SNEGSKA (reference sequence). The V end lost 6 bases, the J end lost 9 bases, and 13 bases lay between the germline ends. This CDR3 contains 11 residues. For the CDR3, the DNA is TGCAGTGCCCTGTTCCCCGGGACGCAGTATTTT. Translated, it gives CSALFPGTQYF.

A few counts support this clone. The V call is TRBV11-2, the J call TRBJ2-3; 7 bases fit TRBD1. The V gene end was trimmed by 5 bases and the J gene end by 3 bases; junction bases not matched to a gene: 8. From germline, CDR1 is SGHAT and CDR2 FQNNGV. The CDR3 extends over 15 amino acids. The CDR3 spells CASSRRQGGTDTQYF. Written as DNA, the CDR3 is TGTGCCAGCAGCCGAAGACAGGGTGGGACAGATACGCAGTATTTT.

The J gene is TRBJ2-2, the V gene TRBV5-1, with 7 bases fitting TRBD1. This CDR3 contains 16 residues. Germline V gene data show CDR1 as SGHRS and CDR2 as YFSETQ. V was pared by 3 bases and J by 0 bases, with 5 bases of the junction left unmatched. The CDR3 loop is CASSYIQGPNTGELFF. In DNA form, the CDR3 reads TGCGCCAGCAGCTACATACAGGGGCCGAACACCGGGGAGCTGTTTTTT.

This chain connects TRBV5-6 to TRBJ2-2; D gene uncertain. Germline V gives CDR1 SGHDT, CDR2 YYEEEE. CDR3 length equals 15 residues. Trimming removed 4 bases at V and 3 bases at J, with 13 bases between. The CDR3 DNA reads TGTGCCAGCAGCCTACAACTCGGAGACACCGGGGAGCTGTTTTTT. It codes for CASSLQLGDTGELFF.

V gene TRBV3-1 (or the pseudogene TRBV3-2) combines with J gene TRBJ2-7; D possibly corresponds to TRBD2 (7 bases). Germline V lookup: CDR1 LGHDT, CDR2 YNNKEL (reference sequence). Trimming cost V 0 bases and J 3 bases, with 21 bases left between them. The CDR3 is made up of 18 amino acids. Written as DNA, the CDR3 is TGTGCCAGCAGCCAAGAGGGGAGGGGGAGAGGAGTAATCTACGAGCAGTACTTC. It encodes CASSQEGRGRGVIYEQYF.

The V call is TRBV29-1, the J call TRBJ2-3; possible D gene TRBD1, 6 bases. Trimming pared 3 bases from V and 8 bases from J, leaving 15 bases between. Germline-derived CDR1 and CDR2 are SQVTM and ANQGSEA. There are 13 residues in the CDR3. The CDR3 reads CSVDGRGAATQYF. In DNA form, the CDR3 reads TGCAGCGTTGACGGCAGGGGAGCCGCTACGCAGTATTTT.

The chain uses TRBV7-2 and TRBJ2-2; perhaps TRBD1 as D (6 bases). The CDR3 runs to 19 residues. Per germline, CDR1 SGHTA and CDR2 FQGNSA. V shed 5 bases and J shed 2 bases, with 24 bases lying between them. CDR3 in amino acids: CASSPAKDRLRTNTGELFF. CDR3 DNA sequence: TGTGCCAGCAGCCCAGCAAAGGACAGATTAAGGACCAACACCGGGGAGCTGTTTTTT.

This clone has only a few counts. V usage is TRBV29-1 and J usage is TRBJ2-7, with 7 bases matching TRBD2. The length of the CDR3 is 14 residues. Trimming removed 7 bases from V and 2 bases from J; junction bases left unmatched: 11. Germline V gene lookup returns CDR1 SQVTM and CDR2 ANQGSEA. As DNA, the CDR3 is TGCAGCGCTAAAACTGCCGGGACTACCTACGAGCAGTACTTC. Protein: CSAKTAGTTYEQYF.

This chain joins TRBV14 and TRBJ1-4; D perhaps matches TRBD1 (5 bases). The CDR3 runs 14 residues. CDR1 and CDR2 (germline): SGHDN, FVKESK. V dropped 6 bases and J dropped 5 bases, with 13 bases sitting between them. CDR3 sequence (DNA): TGTGCCAGCAGTCACCAGGGCTACAATGAAAAACTGTTTTTT. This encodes CASSHQGYNEKLFF.

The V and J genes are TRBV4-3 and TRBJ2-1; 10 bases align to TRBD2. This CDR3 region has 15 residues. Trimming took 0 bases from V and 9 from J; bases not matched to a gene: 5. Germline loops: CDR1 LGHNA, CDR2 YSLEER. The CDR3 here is CASSQDGLAGAEQFF. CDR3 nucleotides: TGCGCCAGCAGCCAAGACGGTCTAGCGGGAGCTGAGCAGTTCTTC.

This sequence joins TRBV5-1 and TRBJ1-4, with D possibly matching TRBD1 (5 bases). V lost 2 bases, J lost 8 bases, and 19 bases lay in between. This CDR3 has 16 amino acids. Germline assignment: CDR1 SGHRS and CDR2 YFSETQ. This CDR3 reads CASSLTFEFGGEKLFF. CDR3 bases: TGCGCCAGCAGCTTAACTTTCGAGTTCGGGGGGGAAAAACTGTTTTTT.

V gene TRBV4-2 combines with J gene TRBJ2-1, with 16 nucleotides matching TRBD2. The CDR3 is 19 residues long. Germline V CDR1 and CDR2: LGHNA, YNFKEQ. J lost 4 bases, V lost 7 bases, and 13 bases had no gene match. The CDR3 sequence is CASTLTGTSGGAKYNEQFF. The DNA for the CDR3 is TGTGCCAGCACCTTAACCGGGACTAGCGGGGGGGCGAAGTACAATGAGCAGTTCTTC.

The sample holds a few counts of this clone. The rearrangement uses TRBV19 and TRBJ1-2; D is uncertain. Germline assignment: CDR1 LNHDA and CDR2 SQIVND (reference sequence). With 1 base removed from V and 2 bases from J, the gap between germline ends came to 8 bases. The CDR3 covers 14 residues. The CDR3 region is CASSIGRINYGYTF. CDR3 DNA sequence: TGTGCCAGTAGTATAGGGCGGATCAACTATGGCTACACCTTC.

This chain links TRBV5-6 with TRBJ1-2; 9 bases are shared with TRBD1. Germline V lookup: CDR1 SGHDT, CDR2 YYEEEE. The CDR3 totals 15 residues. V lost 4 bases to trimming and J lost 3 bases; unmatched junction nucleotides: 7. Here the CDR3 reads CASSLGTGYDYGYTF. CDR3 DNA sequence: TGTGCCAGCAGCCTTGGGACAGGGTACGACTATGGCTACACCTTC. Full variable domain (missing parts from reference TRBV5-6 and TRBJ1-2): DAGVTQSPTHLIKTRGQQVTLRCSPKSGHDTVSWYQQALGQGPQFIFQYYEEEERQRGNFPDRFSGHQFPNYSSELNVNALLLGDSALYLCASSLGTGYDYGYTFGSGTRLTVV.

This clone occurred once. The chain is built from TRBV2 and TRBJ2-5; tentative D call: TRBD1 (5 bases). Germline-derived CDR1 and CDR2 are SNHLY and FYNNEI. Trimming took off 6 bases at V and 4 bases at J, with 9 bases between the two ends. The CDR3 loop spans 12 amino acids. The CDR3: CASRARGETQYF. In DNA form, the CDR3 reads TGTGCCAGCAGGGCTAGGGGAGAGACCCAGTACTTC.

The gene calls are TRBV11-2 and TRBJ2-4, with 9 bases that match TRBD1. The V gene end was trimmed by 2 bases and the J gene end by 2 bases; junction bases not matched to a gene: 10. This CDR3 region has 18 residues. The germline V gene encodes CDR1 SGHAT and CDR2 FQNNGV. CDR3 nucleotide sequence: TGTGCCAGCAGCTTAAGACCTCCCGGGACAGGGACCAAAAACATTCAGTACTTC. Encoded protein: CASSLRPPGTGTKNIQYF.

CDR3 DNA: TGCGCCAGCAGCTTGGATCGTTTAAACTATGGCTACACCTTC. This gives the protein CASSLDRLNYGYTF. The J gene is TRBJ1-2, the V gene TRBV5-1; D call uncertain. From germline, CDR1 is SGHRS and CDR2 YFSETQ. The CDR3 spans 14 residues. V lost 0 bases to trimming and J lost 2 bases, with 8 bases between them.

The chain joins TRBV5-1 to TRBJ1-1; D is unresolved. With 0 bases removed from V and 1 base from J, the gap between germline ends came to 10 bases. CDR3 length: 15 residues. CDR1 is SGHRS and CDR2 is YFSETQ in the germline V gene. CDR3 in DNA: TGCGCCAGCAGCTTGGGTCTACCAGGGAACACTGAAGCTTTCTTT. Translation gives CASSLGLPGNTEAFF.

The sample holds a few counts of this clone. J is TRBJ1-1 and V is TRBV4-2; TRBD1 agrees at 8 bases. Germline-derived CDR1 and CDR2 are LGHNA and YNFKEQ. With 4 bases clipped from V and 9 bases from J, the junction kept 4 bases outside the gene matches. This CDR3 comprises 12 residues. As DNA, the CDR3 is TGTGCCAGCAGCCTCGACAGGGGAAAAGCTTTCTTT. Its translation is CASSLDRGKAFF.

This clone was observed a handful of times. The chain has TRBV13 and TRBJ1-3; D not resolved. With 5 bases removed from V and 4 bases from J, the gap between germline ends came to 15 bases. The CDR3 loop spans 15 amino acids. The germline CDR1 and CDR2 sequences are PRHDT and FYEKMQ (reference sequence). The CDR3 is CASSPRPGSGNTIYF. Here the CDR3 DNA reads TGTGCCAGCAGCCCACGTCCGGGTTCGGGAAACACCATATATTTT.